One sample yielded the 20 T cell receptor beta chains listed below, sequenced in a study of response to subunit inactivated influenza vaccine. TCRdb re-derived calls from the RT-PCR reads in MiXCR, one entry per CDR3 protein. Of approximately 530,000 distinct CDR3 sequences listed, about 8% are singletons. The sequencing here drew on PBMCs from blood, taken about 23 months after vaccination. Receptors were obtained from a man between 50 and 69 years old who received an inactivated influenza vaccine.

This clonotype came up many times. V usage is TRBV29-1 and J usage is TRBJ1-3; D is unclear. The CDR3 is made up of 14 amino acids. V lost 0 bases to trimming and J lost 0 bases, with 6 bases between them. CDR1 and CDR2 from the germline V gene are SQVTM and ANQGSEA. CDR3 in amino acids: CSVEDLVSGNTIYF. In DNA, the CDR3 is TGCAGCGTTGAAGATTTGGTCTCTGGAAACACCATATATTTT. Full variable domain (rest looked up from reference TRBV29-1 and TRBJ1-3): SAVISQKPSRDICQRGTSLTIQCQVDSQVTMMFWYRQQPGQSLTLIATANQGSEATYESGFVIDKFPISRPNLTFSTLTVSNMSPEDSSIYLCSVEDLVSGNTIYFGEGSWLTVV.

The gene calls are TRBV20-1 and TRBJ2-1, with 11 bases identical to TRBD2. The CDR3 consists of 14 residues. Unmatched junction bases numbered 7, after V lost 6 bases and J lost 6 bases. Germline CDR1 is DFQATT and CDR2 is SNEGSKA (reference sequence). The CDR3 bases are TGCAGTGCCCTTAGCGGGAGGGCCGTCAATGAGCAGTTCTTC. Protein product: CSALSGRAVNEQFF.

This clonotype occurred many times. This chain joins TRBV12-3 or TRBV12-4 and TRBJ2-1, with a possible D match to TRBD2 (6 bases). The ends were cut back, 6 bases at V and 10 bases at J, with 16 bases in the middle. This CDR3 is 13 amino acids long. For the CDR3, the DNA is TGTGCCAGCAGAAACGACGGAGGGGTAGAGCAGTTCTTC. It specifies CASRNDGGVEQFF.

This clonotype was counted many times. CDR3 nucleotide sequence: TGTGCCAGCAGTTTAGAGGACCCCTTCAATGAGCAGTTCTTC. It encodes CASSLEDPFNEQFF. V usage is TRBV12-3 or TRBV12-4 and J usage is TRBJ2-1; D is uncertain. V shed 1 base and J shed 6 bases, with 10 bases lying between them. The CDR3 loop spans 14 amino acids.

This clonotype was observed many times. The chain combines TRBV12-3 or TRBV12-4 with TRBJ1-4; possible D gene TRBD1, 5 bases. This CDR3 has 15 amino acids. V lost 6 bases and J 1 base, leaving 12 bases between the germline ends. CDR3 coding DNA: TGTGCCAGCAGCCCCATGGGGGGAACTAATGAAAAACTGTTTTTT. Protein product: CASSPMGGTNEKLFF.

This clonotype was seen more than once but under ten times. V and J are TRBV20-1 and TRBJ1-6, with 8 bases aligning to TRBD1. The ends lost 3 bases at V and 5 bases at J; junction bases unmatched: 3. The CDR3 extends over 14 amino acids. Per the germline V gene, CDR1 is DFQATT and CDR2 is SNEGSKA (reference sequence). Written as DNA, the CDR3 is TGCAGTGCTAGTCAGGGGGCGCATAATTCACCCCTCCACTTT. Translation: CSASQGAHNSPLHF.

The CDR3 nucleotides read TGTGCCAGCAGCTTAGATGGGTGGGGGACGGACATTCAGTACTTC. It is translated as CASSLDGWGTDIQYF. This sequence joins TRBV7-2 and TRBJ2-4; D may be TRBD1 or TRBD2 (5 bases each). Trimming pared 1 base from V and 8 bases from J, leaving 15 bases between. Germline V gives CDR1 SGHTA, CDR2 FQGNSA. The CDR3 is made up of 15 amino acids.

The V and J genes are TRBV20-1 and TRBJ2-2; 10 bases fit TRBD2. Germline V CDR1 and CDR2: DFQATT, SNEGSKA (reference sequence). CDR3 length: 17 amino acids. V shed 0 bases and J 6 bases; nucleotides not matched to a gene: 10. CDR3 nucleotides: TGCAGTGCTAGAGATATCCTAGCGGGAGTTAGTTCCGGGGAGCTGTTTTTT. This encodes CSARDILAGVSSGELFF.

This clonotype was seen more than once but under ten times. V usage is TRBV12-3 or TRBV12-4 and J usage is TRBJ2-2, with D tentatively TRBD1 (6 bases). Trimming shortened V by 6 bases and J by 5 bases, and 16 bases separated the two germline ends. This CDR3 contains 15 residues. The CDR3 sequence is CASSQGRSGTGELFF. The CDR3 region has the DNA TGTGCCAGCAGCCAGGGGCGGAGTGGAACCGGGGAGCTGTTTTTT.

The genes are TRBV24-1 and TRBJ2-1; TRBD1 might be the D (5 bases). The CDR3 sequence is 18 residues long. Germline loops: CDR1 KGHDR, CDR2 SFDVKD. The V gene lost 2 bases and the J gene lost 1 base, with 17 bases spanning the gap. The CDR3 bases are TGTGCCACCAGTGATTCGGCGGTCGGAAAGGGGTCCTACAATGAGCAGTTCTTC. Encoded protein: CATSDSAVGKGSYNEQFF.

Notes on this clonotype: One end of the junction is discordant with germline, which a read error may explain. The chain employs TRBV29-1 and TRBJ2-3; 7 nucleotides match TRBD1. CDR1 is SQVTM, CDR2 ANQGSEA, per germline. The CDR3 runs to 16 residues. CDR3 coding DNA: TGCAGCGCTCGGGTCACCGGGACAGCGAGCACGGATACGCAGTATTTT. Protein product: CSARVTGTASTDTQYF.

This clonotype was picked up many times. The genes are TRBV28 and TRBJ2-7; the D gene is possibly TRBD2 (6 bases). Germline V gene data show CDR1 as MDHEN and CDR2 as SYDVKM. Between the trimmed V and J ends, which lost 3 bases and 10 bases, there was a span of 16 bases. The CDR3 totals 13 residues. CDR3 sequence (DNA): TGTGCCAGCAGTTTTAAACTTGGGACTGTACAGTACTTC. Its protein is CASSFKLGTVQYF.

The CDR3 protein is CASSTRLAGVYEQFF. The CDR3 DNA reads as TGTGCCAGCAGTACTAGACTAGCGGGAGTGTATGAGCAGTTCTTC. The chain employs TRBV6-2 or TRBV6-3 and TRBJ2-1, with TRBD2 matching over 12 bases. Germline assignment: CDR1 MNHEY and CDR2 SVGEGT. The CDR3 is 15 amino acids. Trimming removed 5 bases from V and 8 bases from J; junction bases left unmatched: 7.

The genes are TRBV10-3 and TRBJ2-1; 8 bases are a match to TRBD2. Germline loops: CDR1 ENHRY, CDR2 SYGVKD. The CDR3 has 19 amino acids. J lost 2 bases, V lost 8 bases, and 20 bases had no gene match. DNA for the CDR3: TGTGCCATCTCAGATCCCTTCACTAGCGGAGGTCGGCCCTACAATGAGCAGTTCTTC. Translating it yields CAISDPFTSGGRPYNEQFF.

V is TRBV27 and J is TRBJ2-1; 7 nucleotides align to TRBD1. The ends lost 5 bases at V and 3 bases at J; junction bases unmatched: 7. Germline V CDR1 and CDR2: MNHEY, SMNVEV (reference sequence). The CDR3 sequence is 15 residues long. The CDR3, as DNA: TGTGCCAGCAGTCCGGGACAGTACCTCTACAATGAGCAGTTCTTC. Its translation is CASSPGQYLYNEQFF.

A few counts support this clonotype. The chain has TRBV28 and TRBJ2-3, with D possibly matching TRBD2 (5 bases). The V end was cut by 7 bases, the J end by 1 base, with 21 bases between. The CDR3 extends over 17 amino acids. Looked up from germline, CDR1 is MDHEN and CDR2 is SYDVKM. The CDR3 reads CASTPGGLDPRTDTQYF. The CDR3 DNA is TGTGCCAGCACCCCAGGAGGTCTAGACCCCCGCACAGATACGCAGTATTTT. Using reference TRBV28 and TRBJ2-3 for the parts outside the CDR3, the full variable domain is DVKVTQSSRYLVKRTGEKVFLECVQDMDHENMFWYRQDPGLGLRLIYFSYDVKMKEKGDIPEGYSVSREKKERFSLILESASTNQTSMYLCASTPGGLDPRTDTQYFGPGTRLTVL.

The chain joins TRBV9 to TRBJ1-4, with D perhaps TRBD1 (5 bases). From germline, CDR1 is SGDLS and CDR2 YYNGEE. V was cut by 0 bases and J by 2 bases, with 11 bases left in between. The CDR3 loop spans 16 amino acids. The CDR3 DNA sequence: TGTGCCAGCAGCGTAGGCACAGGACGGACTAATGAAAAACTGTTTTTT. Translation gives CASSVGTGRTNEKLFF.

This clonotype was counted at least ten times. The gene calls are TRBV4-2 and TRBJ2-3; tentatively, D is TRBD2 (7 bases). This CDR3 has 17 residues. CDR1 LGHNA and CDR2 YNFKEQ come from the germline V gene. Trimming took 2 bases from V and 1 from J, leaving 16 bases between them. The CDR3 region is CASSQPGGGRGTDTQYF. CDR3 sequence (DNA): TGTGCCAGCAGCCAACCGGGCGGGGGCCGGGGCACAGATACGCAGTATTTT.

This clonotype was seen more than once but under ten times. The chain couples TRBV9 to TRBJ2-1; weak D call: TRBD1 (6 bases). CDR1 is SGDLS, CDR2 YYNGEE, per germline. The CDR3 is 15 residues long. V lost 3 bases and J 2 bases, leaving 12 bases between the germline ends. Here the CDR3 DNA reads TGTGCCAGCAGCGACGCAGGGGACCCCTACAATGAGCAGTTCTTC. Protein sequence: CASSDAGDPYNEQFF.

This clonotype was seen repeatedly, ten times or more. V is TRBV7-9 and J is TRBJ2-1, with a weak D call TRBD1 (5 bases). Trimming cost V 0 bases and J 8 bases, with 8 bases left between them. The CDR3 spans 13 residues. Looked up from germline, CDR1 is SEHNR and CDR2 is FQNEAQ (reference sequence). The CDR3 DNA reads as TGTGCCAGCAGCTTAGCAGGGGCCGATGAGCAGTTCTTC. Its protein is CASSLAGADEQFF.